This T cell receptor (beta chain) appears in the sequencing data of a study of blood T cell repertoires in COVID-19. Study details: The United States, Italy and Spain provided the acute and convalescent COVID-19 samples. T cells, B-cell-depleted T cells, or PBMCs supplied cDNA or gDNA.

The V end was cut by 7 bases, the J end by 0 bases, with 9 bases between. The CDR3 loop spans 14 amino acids. Per the authors' pipeline: Amplified reference gene primers provided the basis for estimating nucleated cell counts. The data were produced by immunoSEQ multiplex PCR, yet TCRdb's version contains in-frame clones alone and is incomplete. The D gene and trimming were derived from the DNA, and the V and J assignments and clone size from that table. The repertoire holds about 59,000 clones, with more than 75% as singletons. Sequencing input: peripheral blood. This clonotype originated in a man aged 55-75 years with acute or convalescent COVID-19. The V and J genes are TRBV23-1 and TRBJ1-4, with D unclear. TRBV23-1 is reported as an ORF; its role is uncertain. The CDR3 region has the DNA TGCGCCAGCACACAGCAACCAACTAATGAAAAACTGTTTTTT. Translation gives CASTQQPTNEKLFF.